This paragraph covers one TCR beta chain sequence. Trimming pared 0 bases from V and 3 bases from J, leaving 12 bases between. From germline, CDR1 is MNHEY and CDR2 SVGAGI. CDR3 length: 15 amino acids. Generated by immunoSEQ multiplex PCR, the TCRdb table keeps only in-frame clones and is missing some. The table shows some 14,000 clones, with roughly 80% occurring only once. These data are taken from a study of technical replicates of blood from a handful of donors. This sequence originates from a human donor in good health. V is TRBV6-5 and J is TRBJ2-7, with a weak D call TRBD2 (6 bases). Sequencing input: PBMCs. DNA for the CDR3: TGTGCCAGCAGTTACTCGGGGGGTTTGGGCTACGAGCAGTACTTC. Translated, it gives CASSYSGGLGYEQYF.